What follows are 24 T cell receptor beta chains derived from one specimen sequenced in a study of Ad26.COV2.S vaccination and SARS-CoV-2 variants. The data were produced by immunoSEQ multiplex PCR, yet TCRdb's version contains in-frame clones alone and is incomplete. Among around 320,000 clones listed, just under 85% were seen once. Noted treatment: some 19 received Ad26.COV2.S at low or high dose, single or two shots; 5 received placebo; per-sample allocation not given. Collection of the samples took place on day 63 after the first injection of vaccine or placebo. The starting material was peripheral blood, obtained in a trial of Ad26.COV2.S vaccine versus placebo. Source of these receptors: a person aged 18 to 59 who received the Ad26.COV2.S COVID-19 vaccine or a placebo.

The rearrangement uses TRBV25-1 and TRBJ2-4, with D perhaps TRBD2 (6 bases). The ends were cut back, 3 bases at V and 6 bases at J, with 9 bases in the middle. CDR1 MGHDK and CDR2 SYGVNS come from the germline V gene. CDR3 length: 13 residues. CDR3 in amino acids: CASSEFGGNIQYF. The CDR3 coding sequence is TGTGCCAGCAGTGAGTTCGGGGGAAACATTCAGTACTTC.

The V gene is TRBV9, the J gene TRBJ2-1, with 10 bases fitting TRBD2. The CDR3 loop spans 15 amino acids. V lost 0 bases, J lost 6 bases, and 3 bases stayed unmatched. CDR1 and CDR2 (germline): SGDLS, YYNGEE. The CDR3 DNA sequence: TGTGCCAGCAGCGTAGATAGCGGGGGGATCAATGAGCAGTTCTTC. It is translated as CASSVDSGGINEQFF.

The V call is TRBV20-1, the J call TRBJ1-5; no clear D. V shed 3 bases and J shed 0 bases, with 18 bases lying between them. Germline V gives CDR1 DFQATT, CDR2 SNEGSKA (reference sequence). The length of the CDR3 is 17 residues. The CDR3 spells CSASNLWLWNSNQPQHF. The CDR3 DNA follows: TGCAGTGCTAGTAATCTGTGGCTTTGGAATAGCAATCAGCCCCAGCATTTT.

The J gene is TRBJ1-3, the V gene TRBV18; D uncertain. In germline, CDR1 is KGHSH, CDR2 LQKENI. V shed 2 bases and J shed 0 bases, with 8 bases lying between them. The CDR3 sequence is 15 residues long. The CDR3 here is CASSPALSSGNTIYF. CDR3 sequence (DNA): TGTGCCAGCTCACCAGCCCTCTCCTCTGGAAACACCATATATTTT.

This clone has just a few counts. The chain joins TRBV4-2 to TRBJ2-3; 8 bases match TRBD2. Per germline, CDR1 LGHNA and CDR2 YNFKEQ. This CDR3 has 16 amino acids. J gave up 2 bases and V 0 bases, and 4 bases lay outside the gene matches. The CDR3, as DNA: TGTGCCAGCAGCCAAGAGCCAGCGGGGGCCACAGATACGCAGTATTTT. Translation gives CASSQEPAGATDTQYF.

V usage is TRBV14 and J usage is TRBJ1-2; D is unclear. This CDR3 spans 14 amino acids. Germline CDR1 SGHDN, CDR2 FVKESK. V was clipped by 1 base and J by 6 bases, with 12 bases between them. CDR3 sequence (DNA): TGTGCCAGCAGCCAAGTTCGGCAGGTGCATGGCTACACCTTC. Translating gives CASSQVRQVHGYTF.

The chain is built from TRBV2 and TRBJ2-1; D tentatively fits TRBD1 or TRBD2 (6 bases each). V lost 7 bases to trimming and J lost 0 bases, with 10 bases between them. The length of the CDR3 is 14 residues. CDR1 and CDR2 (germline): SNHLY, FYNNEI. CDR3 bases: TGTGCCAGCACGGGGGCGAGCTCCTACAATGAGCAGTTCTTC. Protein: CASTGASSYNEQFF.

On this clone itself: At one boundary the junction diverges from the germline segment, which might be a read error. The CDR3 DNA sequence: TGTGCCAGCAGCACAGGGACAGGGGGACTAAGTTATCCCTTC. It is translated as CASSTGTGGLSYPF. The V call is TRBV5-5, the J call TRBJ1-2; TRBD1 matches at 11 bases. CDR1 is SGHKS, CDR2 YYEKEE, per germline (reference sequence). CDR3 length: 14 residues.

The chain uses TRBV7-3 and TRBJ2-6; D gene ambiguous. Trimming took off 2 bases at V and 0 bases at J, with 8 bases between the two ends. From germline, CDR1 is SGHTA and CDR2 FQGTGA. The CDR3 is 16 residues long. CDR3 DNA: TGTGCCAGCAGCTTAGTCAGGCTCTCTGGGGCCAACGTCCTGACTTTC. This gives the protein CASSLVRLSGANVLTF.

This clone was seen just once. This chain connects TRBV5-1 to TRBJ2-5; unclear D gene. The V and J ends lost 0 bases and 1 base respectively, with 10 bases between them. This CDR3 spans 15 amino acids. Germline CDR1 and CDR2: SGHRS and YFSETQ. CDR3 loop: CASSLDPWVQETQYF. In nucleotides, the CDR3 is TGCGCCAGCAGCTTGGACCCGTGGGTCCAAGAGACCCAGTACTTC.

The chain joins TRBV12-3 or TRBV12-4 to TRBJ2-7, with D perhaps assigned TRBD1 or TRBD2 (5 bases each). With 0 bases removed from V and 5 bases from J, the gap between germline ends came to 8 bases. The CDR3 runs 13 residues. Written as DNA, the CDR3 is TGTGCCAGCAGTTTAGCAGGGACCAACGAGCAGTACTTC. As protein: CASSLAGTNEQYF.

This clone was observed once. The chain combines TRBV27 with TRBJ2-5; no clear D. Germline V CDR1 and CDR2: MNHEY, SMNVEV (reference sequence). The length of the CDR3 is 13 residues. V gave up 3 bases and J gave up 4 bases, with 9 bases separating them. In nucleotides, the CDR3 is TGTGCCAGCAGTTTCTTTTTCGGAGAGACCCAGTACTTC. It encodes CASSFFFGETQYF.

The chain has TRBV5-1 and TRBJ1-2; D is perhaps TRBD1 (6 bases). The V end was cut by 0 bases, the J end by 7 bases, with 16 bases between. Per germline, CDR1 SGHRS and CDR2 YFSETQ. This CDR3 is built from 15 residues. The CDR3 coding sequence is TGCGCCAGCAGCTTGGGACAGGCTACAGGAGTTGGCTACACCTTC. Its protein is CASSLGQATGVGYTF.

V is TRBV9 and J is TRBJ2-3; 11 bases are shared with TRBD2. The germline CDR1 and CDR2 sequences are SGDLS and YYNGEE. There are 16 residues in the CDR3. Trimming cost V 4 bases and J 4 bases; bases outside gene matches: 8. The CDR3 nucleotides read TGTGCCAGCAGCCCGAGGGGGACTAGCGGATCAGATACGCAGTATTTT. Its protein product is CASSPRGTSGSDTQYF. Full variable domain (remainder filled in from reference TRBV9 and TRBJ2-3): DSGVTQTPKHLITATGQRVTLRCSPRSGDLSVYWYQQSLDQGLQFLIQYYNGEERAKGNILERFSAQQFPDLHSELNLSSLELGDSALYFCASSPRGTSGSDTQYFGPGTRLTVL.

This rearrangement joins TRBV27 to TRBJ1-1; D is uncertain. This CDR3 is built from 14 residues. V was trimmed by 6 bases and J by 5 bases, leaving 16 bases between them. Germline assignment: CDR1 MNHEY and CDR2 SMNVEV (reference sequence). The CDR3 DNA reads TGTGCCAGCAGGCGAACTCCTCTGAGGACTGAAGCTTTCTTT. Its protein product is CASRRTPLRTEAFF.

About this clone itself: The identical CDR3 is also encoded by other nucleotide sequences in the sample. The J gene is TRBJ2-7, the V gene TRBV19, with 9 bases matching TRBD1. V lost 5 bases, J lost 4 bases, and 3 bases stayed unmatched. This CDR3 spans 13 amino acids. Germline assignment: CDR1 LNHDA and CDR2 SQIVND (reference sequence). The CDR3, as DNA: TGTGCCAGTAGTGCGGGACAGGGTTACGAGCAGTACTTC. Its translation is CASSAGQGYEQYF.

The DNA for the CDR3 is TGTGCCAGCAGGCAGGGTTCTCTCTATGAAAAACTGTTTTTT. It specifies CASRQGSLYEKLFF. The chain couples TRBV28 to TRBJ1-4; D possibly corresponds to TRBD1 (5 bases). CDR1 is MDHEN and CDR2 is SYDVKM in the germline V gene. Trimming cost V 6 bases and J 6 bases, with 14 bases left between them. There are 14 residues in the CDR3.

The chain employs TRBV29-1 and TRBJ1-1; no definite D call. Germline V CDR1 and CDR2: SQVTM, ANQGSEA. The CDR3 runs to 16 residues. The ends were cut back, 1 base at V and 1 base at J, with 16 bases in the middle. Here the CDR3 reads CSVEGIGKPSNTEAFF. CDR3 DNA sequence: TGCAGCGTTGAAGGTATAGGGAAGCCTTCGAACACTGAAGCTTTCTTT.

As regards this clone: Other DNA variants within this sample encode the same CDR3. The V and J genes are TRBV3-1 (or the pseudogene TRBV3-2) and TRBJ2-5, with TRBD2 matching over 10 bases. The CDR3 is 15 residues long. V lost 3 bases to trimming and J lost 2 bases; unmatched junction nucleotides: 3. In germline, CDR1 is LGHDT, CDR2 YNNKEL (reference sequence). CDR3 sequence (DNA): TGTGCCAGCAGCCAGGGTAGCGGGGGGCAAGAGACCCAGTACTTC. Protein sequence: CASSQGSGGQETQYF.

This clone occurred a few times. The chain combines TRBV3-1 (or the pseudogene TRBV3-2) with TRBJ1-1, with D tentatively TRBD1 (6 bases). The germline V gene encodes CDR1 LGHDT and CDR2 YNNKEL (reference sequence). The CDR3 spans 15 residues. The V end lost 2 bases, the J end lost 4 bases, and 14 bases lay between the germline ends. The CDR3 DNA reads as TGTGCCAGCAGCCAATCTACAGGGAGATCCACTGAAGCTTTCTTT. It codes for CASSQSTGRSTEAFF.

The chain uses TRBV28 and TRBJ2-3; 7 bases line up with TRBD2. The V and J ends lost 6 bases and 1 base, in that order; junction bases with no gene match: 7. This CDR3 comprises 15 residues. In germline, CDR1 is MDHEN, CDR2 SYDVKM. In DNA, the CDR3 is TGTGCCAGCAGCACACCCGCGGGGGGCACAGATACGCAGTATTTT. The encoded protein is CASSTPAGGTDTQYF. The variable domain in full, with the rest retrieved from reference TRBV28 and TRBJ2-3, is DVKVTQSSRYLVKRTGEKVFLECVQDMDHENMFWYRQDPGLGLRLIYFSYDVKMKEKGDIPEGYSVSREKKERFSLILESASTNQTSMYLCASSTPAGGTDTQYFGPGTRLTVL.

This clone was observed a handful of times. The chain carries TRBV28 and TRBJ2-6; D possibly corresponds to TRBD2 (5 bases). The CDR3 loop spans 16 amino acids. Germline values: CDR1 MDHEN, CDR2 SYDVKM. V lost 5 bases to trimming and J lost 1 base, with 12 bases between them. The CDR3 sequence: CASSPSSMSGANVLTF. CDR3 nucleotides: TGTGCCAGCAGTCCCTCTAGCATGTCTGGGGCCAACGTCCTGACTTTC.

Concerning this clone: At the DNA level, this CDR3 is encoded by other sequences in the same sample as well. The V and J genes are TRBV19 and TRBJ2-5; TRBD2 agrees at 9 bases. This CDR3 has 14 residues. Per germline, CDR1 LNHDA and CDR2 SQIVND (reference sequence). After removal of 5 bases from V and 5 bases from J, the junction contained 6 bases not matched to a gene. In DNA, the CDR3 is TGTGCCAGTAGTCCCGGACTAGCGCAGGAGACCCAGTACTTC. Translating it yields CASSPGLAQETQYF.

The chain links TRBV7-3 to TRBJ2-3; D possibly uses TRBD1 or TRBD2 (5 bases each). From germline, CDR1 is SGHTA and CDR2 FQGTGA. Trimming shortened V by 2 bases and J by 7 bases, and 19 bases separated the two germline ends. This CDR3 contains 16 residues. CDR3 sequence reads: CASSLFLTGARNTQYF. The CDR3 DNA is TGTGCCAGCAGCTTATTTTTGACCGGGGCACGAAATACGCAGTATTTT.